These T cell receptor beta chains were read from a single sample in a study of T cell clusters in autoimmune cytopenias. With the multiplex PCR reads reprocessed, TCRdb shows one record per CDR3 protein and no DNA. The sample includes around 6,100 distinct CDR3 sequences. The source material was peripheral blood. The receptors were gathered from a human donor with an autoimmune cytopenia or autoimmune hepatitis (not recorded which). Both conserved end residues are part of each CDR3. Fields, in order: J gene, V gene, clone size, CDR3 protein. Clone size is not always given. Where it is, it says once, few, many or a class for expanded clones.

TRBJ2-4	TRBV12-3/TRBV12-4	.	CASSWDSRAIQYF
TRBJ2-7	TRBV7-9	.	CASSRETGGYEQYF
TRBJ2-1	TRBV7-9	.	CASSSIPYNEQFF
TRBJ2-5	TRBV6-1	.	CASSTSGDQETQYF
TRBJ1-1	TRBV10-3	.	CAISEKQGEDTEAFF
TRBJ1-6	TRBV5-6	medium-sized	CASSNGVYNSPLHF
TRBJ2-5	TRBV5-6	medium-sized	CASSQGGTQYF
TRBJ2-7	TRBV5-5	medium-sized	CASSRAGEAEQYF
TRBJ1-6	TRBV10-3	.	CAISEFGGPLHF
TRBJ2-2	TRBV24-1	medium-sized	CAIGDGPGGVPGELFF
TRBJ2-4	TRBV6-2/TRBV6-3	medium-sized	CASNPTYTGILAKNIQYF
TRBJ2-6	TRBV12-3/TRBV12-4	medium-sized	CASSPTPSRGANVLTF
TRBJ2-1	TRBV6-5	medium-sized	CASKQYNEQFF
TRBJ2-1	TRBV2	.	CASSEAEDSMQFF
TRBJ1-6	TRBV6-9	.	CASRGTGRTYNSPLHF
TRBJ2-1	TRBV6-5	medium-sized	CASSYSRVARPHEQFF
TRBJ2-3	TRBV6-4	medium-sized	CASSELAGSTDTQYF
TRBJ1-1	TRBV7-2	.	CASSLASGTVVNTEAFF
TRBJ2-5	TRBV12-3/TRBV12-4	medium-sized	CASSPGRNQETQYF
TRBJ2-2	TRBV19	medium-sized	CASSSQGGTGELFF
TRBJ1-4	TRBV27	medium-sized	CASKAKANEKLFF
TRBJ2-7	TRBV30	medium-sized	CAWSVGGYTGLEQYF
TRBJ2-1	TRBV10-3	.	CAIRGASGGSYNEQFF
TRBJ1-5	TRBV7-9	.	CASSPLWTQGPQHF
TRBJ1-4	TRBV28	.	CASSTPRRGLWEKLFF
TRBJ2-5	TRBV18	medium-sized	CASSPPVIGQASVTQYF
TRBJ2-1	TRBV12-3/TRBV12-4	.	CASSFTWISNEQFF
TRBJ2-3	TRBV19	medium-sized	CASSIDRGGLGDTQYF
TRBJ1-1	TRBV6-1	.	CASIPNTEAFF
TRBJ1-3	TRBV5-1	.	CASSSGGNSGNTIYF
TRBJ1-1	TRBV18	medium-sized	CASSPGMGQRATEAFF
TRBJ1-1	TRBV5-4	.	CASSLDGNFEAFF
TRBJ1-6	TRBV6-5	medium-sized	CASSLKPTDIGSPLHF
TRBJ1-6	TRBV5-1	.	CASSLGGGENNSPLHF
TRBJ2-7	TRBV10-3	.	CAISEGAYEQYF
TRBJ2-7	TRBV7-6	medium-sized	CASGPRGGFTWYEQYF
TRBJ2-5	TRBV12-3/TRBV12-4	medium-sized	CASSRSEETQYF
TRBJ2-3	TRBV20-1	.	CSARLLAGIISTDTQYF
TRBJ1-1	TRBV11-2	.	CASSSFSALGTEAFF
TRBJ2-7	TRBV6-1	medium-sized	CASSGETVSYEQYF